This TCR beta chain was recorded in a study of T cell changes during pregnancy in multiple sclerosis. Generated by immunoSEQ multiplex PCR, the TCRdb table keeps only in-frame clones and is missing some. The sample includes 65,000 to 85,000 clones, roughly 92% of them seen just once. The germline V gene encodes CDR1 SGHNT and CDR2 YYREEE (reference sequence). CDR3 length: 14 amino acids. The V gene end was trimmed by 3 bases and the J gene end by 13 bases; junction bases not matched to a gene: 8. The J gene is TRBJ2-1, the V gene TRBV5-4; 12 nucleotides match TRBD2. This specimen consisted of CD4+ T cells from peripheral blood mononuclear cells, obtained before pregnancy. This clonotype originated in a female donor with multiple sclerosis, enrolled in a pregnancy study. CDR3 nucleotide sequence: TGTGCCAGCAGCTCCCGGACTAGCGGGACCTCTCAGTTCTTC. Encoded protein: CASSSRTSGTSQFF.